This passage covers 5 T cell receptor beta chains from one sample sequenced in a study of T cell responses to AZD1222 COVID-19 vaccine. The repertoire was sequenced with immunoSEQ multiplex PCR; TCRdb's copy has only in-frame clones and lacks some. Of about 150,000 clones in the sample, 65% to 90% were seen once. This specimen was peripheral blood, taken 28 days after the second dose of the MenACWY control vaccine. The receptors derive from an adult who received the MenACWY meningococcal vaccine as a control.

The chain carries TRBV6-6 and TRBJ1-2; 7 bases fit TRBD1. This CDR3 has 14 amino acids. Germline trimming cut 6 bases from V and 2 bases from J; bases unmatched to any gene: 6. Germline V lookup: CDR1 MNHNY, CDR2 SVGAGI (reference sequence). CDR3 residues: CASRSTGSNYGYTF. The CDR3 region has the DNA TGTGCCAGCAGATCGACAGGGTCGAACTATGGCTACACCTTC.

The gene calls are TRBV6-5 and TRBJ1-1; 7 positions match TRBD1. This CDR3 contains 14 residues. Germline CDR1 MNHEY, CDR2 SVGAGI. V trimming: 2 bases; J trimming: 1 base; junction bases outside the gene matches: 1. The CDR3 DNA reads TGTGCCAGCAGTTACCGGACAGGGAACACTGAAGCTTTCTTT. Protein: CASSYRTGNTEAFF.

About this clone: A much larger clonotype is one base distant, so this may be a read error. V usage is TRBV4-3 and J usage is TRBJ1-2; D not resolved. The germline gives CDR1 LGHNA, CDR2 YSLEER. V lost 0 bases and J 1 base, leaving 3 bases between the germline ends. This CDR3 is 13 amino acids long. Here the CDR3 reads CASSQEGNYGYTF. The DNA for the CDR3 is TGCGCCAGCAGCCAAGAGGGTAACTATGGCTACACCTTC.

This chain joins TRBV5-4 and TRBJ2-3; D is ambiguous. The V and J ends lost 3 bases and 1 base respectively, with 15 bases between them. This CDR3 region has 16 residues. Per germline, CDR1 SGHNT and CDR2 YYREEE (reference sequence). The CDR3 DNA sequence: TGTGCCAGCAGCTCACGGATACTAACTGGCACAGATACGCAGTATTTT. It specifies CASSSRILTGTDTQYF.

V usage is TRBV11-2 and J usage is TRBJ2-7, with a possible D match to TRBD1 (6 bases). There are 14 residues in the CDR3. V dropped 6 bases and J dropped 2 bases, with 14 bases sitting between them. The germline gives CDR1 SGHAT, CDR2 FQNNGV. The chain's CDR3 is CASSRQEPAYEQYF. The CDR3 nucleotides read TGTGCCAGCAGTCGACAGGAACCGGCCTACGAGCAGTACTTC.